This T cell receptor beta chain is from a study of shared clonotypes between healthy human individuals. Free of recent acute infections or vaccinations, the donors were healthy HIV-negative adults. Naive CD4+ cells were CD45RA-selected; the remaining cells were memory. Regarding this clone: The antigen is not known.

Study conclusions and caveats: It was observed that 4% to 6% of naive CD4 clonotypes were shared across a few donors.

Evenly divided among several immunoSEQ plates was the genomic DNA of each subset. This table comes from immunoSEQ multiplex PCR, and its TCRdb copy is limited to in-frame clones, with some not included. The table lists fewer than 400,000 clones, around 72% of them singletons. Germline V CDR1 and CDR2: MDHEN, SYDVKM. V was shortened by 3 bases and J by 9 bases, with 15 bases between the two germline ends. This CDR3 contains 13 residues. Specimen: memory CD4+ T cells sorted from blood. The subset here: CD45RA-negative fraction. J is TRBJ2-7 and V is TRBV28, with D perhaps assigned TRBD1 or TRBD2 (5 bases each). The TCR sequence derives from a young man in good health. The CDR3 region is CASSFEGRQSQYF. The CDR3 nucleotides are TGTGCCAGCAGTTTTGAGGGTCGACAGTCGCAGTACTTC.